Listed below are T cell receptor beta chains from one sample, sequenced in a study of blood T cell repertoires in COVID-19. Sequenced by immunoSEQ multiplex PCR; TCRdb stores in-frame clones only, minus some. The sample lists 400,000 to 550,000 clones, nearly 90% occurring once. Sequencing input: PBMCs or T cells enriched from blood (not recorded which). These receptors all come from a woman between 18 and 29 years old with acute COVID-19. CDR3s include the opening cysteine and the closing phenylalanine or tryptophan. Fields, in order: V gene, clone size, J gene, D gene, CDR3 protein, CDR3 DNA. The D gene is left open where the match is weak. Clone size is stated in some rows and not others, as once, few, many or a class when expanded.

TRBV7-3	-	TRBJ1-1	TRBD1	CASSLKIPYRGDTEAFF	TGTGCCAGCAGCTTAAAGATCCCTTACAGGGGAGACACTGAAGCTTTCTTT
TRBV7-2	-	TRBJ2-7	TRBD1	CASRWTGNHEQYF	TGTGCCAGCAGATGGACAGGGAACCACGAGCAGTACTTC
TRBV6-5	few	TRBJ1-2	TRBD1	CASSTTGAPNYGYTF	TGTGCCAGCAGCACGACAGGGGCACCCAACTATGGCTACACCTTC
TRBV7-9	-	TRBJ2-7	-	CASSLKGLFGVSYEQYF	TGTGCCAGCAGCTTGAAAGGCCTTTTCGGGGTCTCCTACGAGCAGTACTTC
TRBV19	-	TRBJ2-3	TRBD2	CASSIDTGGLHDTQYF	TGTGCCAGTAGTATAGATACGGGAGGGTTACACGATACGCAGTATTTT
TRBV6-6	-	TRBJ1-1	TRBD1	CASRYEDRVNTEAFF	TGTGCCAGCAGGTACGAAGACAGGGTAAACACTGAAGCTTTCTTT
TRBV11-2	-	TRBJ2-7	TRBD1	CASSSSGTGSYEQYF	TGTGCCAGCAGCTCCTCCGGGACAGGGTCCTACGAGCAGTACTTC
TRBV3-1/TRBV3-2	-	TRBJ1-3	-	CASSHRRATPGNTIYF	TGTGCCAGCAGCCACCGCAGGGCTACCCCTGGAAACACCATATATTTT
TRBV7-9	-	TRBJ1-2	-	CASSLARQGIMDGYTF	TGTGCCAGCAGCTTAGCTCGGCAGGGTATTATGGATGGCTACACCTTC
TRBV9	-	TRBJ1-4	-	CASSVQVDDEKLFF	TGTGCCAGCAGCGTACAGGTTGACGATGAAAAACTGTTTTTT
TRBV19	-	TRBJ1-5	-	CASSLRGRQSGGFTSNQPQHF	TGTGCCAGTAGTCTACGGGGCCGACAGAGTGGGGGGTTTACGAGCAATCAGCCCCAGCATTTT
TRBV5-1	-	TRBJ2-6	-	CASSRIQASGANVLTF	TGCGCCAGCAGCCGGATTCAGGCCTCTGGGGCCAACGTCCTGACTTTC
TRBV29-1	-	TRBJ2-7	-	CSVAGGNLSYEQYF	TGCAGCGTCGCAGGGGGGAACCTTTCCTACGAGCAGTACTTC
TRBV28	-	TRBJ2-1	TRBD2	CASRPTSGSRGEQFF	TGTGCCAGCAGACCGACTAGCGGGAGTCGCGGTGAGCAGTTCTTC
TRBV18	-	TRBJ1-1	TRBD1	CASSPDRAATEAFF	TGTGCCAGCTCACCGGACAGGGCGGCCACTGAAGCTTTCTTT
TRBV6-1	few	TRBJ2-3	-	CASSEALSGGDTQYF	TGTGCCAGCAGTGAAGCGCTTAGCGGAGGAGATACGCAGTATTTT
TRBV10-3	-	TRBJ2-7	TRBD2	CAISAIGGLAGFSSYEQYF	TGTGCCATCAGTGCCATTGGGGGACTAGCGGGATTTAGCTCCTACGAGCAGTACTTC
TRBV24-1	-	TRBJ2-1	TRBD2	CATSLGLAGINEQFF	TGTGCCACCAGTTTGGGACTAGCGGGAATCAATGAGCAGTTCTTC
TRBV9	-	TRBJ2-7	TRBD2	CASSLSGGTTYEQYF	TGTGCCAGCAGCCTAAGCGGGGGGACCACCTACGAGCAGTACTTC
TRBV2	few	TRBJ2-1	-	CASLNRGYNEQFF	TGTGCCAGCCTCAACCGGGGGTACAATGAGCAGTTCTTC
TRBV30	-	TRBJ1-2	TRBD1	CAWKSRQGGYGYTF	TGTGCCTGGAAATCCCGACAGGGGGGCTATGGCTACACCTTC
TRBV6-5	-	TRBJ2-7	TRBD1	CASSSDRAENEQYF	TGTGCCAGCAGTTCGGACAGGGCCGAGAACGAGCAGTACTTC
TRBV14	-	TRBJ2-7	-	CASSQDLVNEQYF	TGTGCCAGCAGCCAAGATTTAGTCAACGAGCAGTACTTC
TRBV12-3/TRBV12-4	-	TRBJ2-1	-	CASRQITNNEQFF	TGTGCCAGCAGACAAATTACTAACAATGAGCAGTTCTTC
TRBV11-1	once	TRBJ2-5	TRBD2	CASSSLAGNQETQYF	TGTGCCAGCAGCTCACTAGCGGGGAATCAAGAGACCCAGTACTTC
TRBV13	-	TRBJ1-6	-	CASSSHRVSPLHF	TGTGCCAGCAGCTCTCACAGGGTTTCACCCCTCCACTTT
TRBV10-3	-	TRBJ2-7	-	CAISESVPGSYEQYF	TGTGCCATCAGTGAGTCAGTCCCAGGCTCCTACGAGCAGTACTTC
TRBV5-5	-	TRBJ2-1	-	CASSTGLLYNEQFF	TGTGCCAGCAGCACCGGACTGCTCTACAATGAGCAGTTCTTC
TRBV11-3	-	TRBJ2-5	TRBD1	CASSLGQALGETQYF	TGTGCCAGCAGCCTGGGACAGGCACTGGGGGAGACCCAGTACTTC
TRBV7-2	-	TRBJ2-2	-	CASSLAWLSNTGELFF	TGTGCCAGCAGCTTAGCCTGGCTCTCGAACACCGGGGAGCTGTTTTTT
TRBV19	-	TRBJ2-3	TRBD2	CASSKLAGSTDTQYF	TGTGCCAGTAGCAAACTAGCGGGAAGCACAGATACGCAGTATTTT
TRBV7-8	-	TRBJ1-4	TRBD1	CASSPQGATNEKLFF	TGTGCCAGCAGCCCACAGGGGGCAACTAATGAAAAACTGTTTTTT
TRBV10-3	once	TRBJ2-1	TRBD2	CAISELAGENEQFF	TGTGCCATCAGTGAGCTAGCGGGAGAAAATGAGCAGTTCTTC
TRBV5-4	-	TRBJ2-7	TRBD2	CASSFQGGSPYEQYF	TGTGCCAGCAGCTTTCAGGGAGGGAGCCCCTACGAGCAGTACTTC
TRBV7-2	-	TRBJ1-3	-	CASSLNVGAAGNTIYF	TGTGCCAGCAGCTTAAACGTTGGGGCTGCTGGAAACACCATATATTTT
TRBV19	-	TRBJ1-2	TRBD1	CATSGQGLYGYTF	TGTGCCACCTCGGGACAGGGATTGTATGGCTACACCTTC
TRBV2	-	TRBJ2-7	-	CALAKGAGEQYF	TGTGCCCTTGCTAAGGGGGCGGGGGAGCAGTACTTC
TRBV7-2	-	TRBJ1-2	-	CASSLNSNYGYTF	TGTGCCAGCAGCTTGAACAGTAACTATGGCTACACCTTC
TRBV9	-	TRBJ1-6	-	CASSRNAGGSPLHF	TGTGCCAGCTCTCGTAACGCCGGCGGCTCACCCCTCCACTTT
TRBV4-1	-	TRBJ1-2	TRBD1	CASSQFLPQGADGYTF	TGCGCCAGCAGCCAATTCCTGCCCCAGGGGGCGGATGGCTACACCTTC
TRBV30	-	TRBJ1-1	TRBD1	CAWSAPDRASGAFF	TGTGCCTGGAGTGCCCCGGACAGGGCATCGGGAGCTTTCTTT